The entry that follows covers one T cell receptor (beta chain) sequence. Antigen: not known. Sequencing used immunoSEQ multiplex PCR; TCRdb keeps in-frame clones, though not all of them. This sample yields about 27,000 clones, of which approximately 78% are seen a single time; roughly 0.96% belongs to the top ten. Trimming cost V 2 bases and J 7 bases, with 9 bases left between them. Germline V gene data show CDR1 as SGHVS and CDR2 as FQNEAQ. The CDR3 is made up of 14 amino acids. The data were obtained in a study of human CD4 T cells and Enterobacteriaceae. General observations from the study: Matching to same-donor CFSE-low cultures alone inferred ex vivo clonotype reactivity. Specific clonotypes appeared less expanded ex vivo than cross-reactive ones.

The memory gate held CD4+ cells that were not CD45RA+CCR7+CD95- naive cells, over 98% pure. Positive selection with CD4 and CD14 microbeads isolated CD4+ T cells and monocytes. The chain couples TRBV7-8 to TRBJ1-6, with D hard to call. The source material was memory CD4+ T cells from blood. The receptor comes from a human donor in good health. For the CDR3, the DNA is TGTGCCAGCAGCTTAAGTACGGTGAATTCACCCCTCCACTTT. This sequence encodes CASSLSTVNSPLHF. Together with reference TRBV7-8 and TRBJ1-6, the CDR3 gives the full variable domain: GAGVSQSPRYKVAKRGQDVALRCDPISGHVSLFWYQQALGQGPEFLTYFQNEAQLDKSGLPSDRFFAERPEGSVSTLKIQRTQQEDSAVYLCASSLSTVNSPLHFGNGTRLTVT.